These 30 T cell receptor beta chains originate from one sample sequenced in a study of PD-L1 blockade in urothelial cancer. Assay: immunoSEQ multiplex PCR; the TCRdb copy retains only in-frame clones and omits some. Of tens of thousands of clones in the sample, 65% to 90% were seen once. Specified time point: pretreatment peripheral blood. Source: PBMCs, taken around atezolizumab (anti-PD-L1) treatment. The receptors here all came from a man aged 65 to 79 with urothelial cancer.

The V gene is TRBV2, the J gene TRBJ1-1; D remains unclear. Deletions cut 7 bases from V and 5 bases from J, with 11 bases between. Germline CDR1 SNHLY, CDR2 FYNNEI. The CDR3 contains 12 residues. The CDR3 region is CASKMEGTEAFF. The CDR3 DNA sequence: TGTGCCAGCAAAATGGAGGGAACTGAAGCTTTCTTT.

The chain is built from TRBV6-1 and TRBJ2-7; no definite D call. V gave up 2 bases and J gave up 2 bases, with 10 bases separating them. Germline lookup yields CDR1 MNHNS and CDR2 SASEGT. The CDR3 has 14 amino acids. CDR3 sequence: CASSEIHSTYEQYF. As DNA, the CDR3 is TGTGCCAGCAGTGAAATTCACTCTACCTACGAGCAGTACTTC.

This chain uses TRBV6-1 with TRBJ2-1; 8 bases align to TRBD2. The CDR3 is made up of 16 amino acids. Looked up from germline, CDR1 is MNHNS and CDR2 is SASEGT. V trimming: 1 base; J trimming: 5 bases; junction bases outside the gene matches: 7. The CDR3 loop reads CASSEEGLAGHNEQFF. The CDR3 DNA reads as TGTGCCAGCAGTGAAGAAGGGCTAGCGGGCCACAATGAGCAGTTCTTC.

The V call is TRBV7-6, the J call TRBJ2-1; 7 bases line up with TRBD2. CDR1 is SGHVS, CDR2 FNYEAQ, per germline. This CDR3 region has 16 residues. Losses at the gene ends were 0 bases for V and 3 bases for J; bases not matched to a gene: 5. Written as DNA, the CDR3 is TGTGCCAGCAGCTTAGCGTTAGCGGGTGACTACAATGAGCAGTTCTTC. It encodes CASSLALAGDYNEQFF. Full variable domain (missing parts from reference TRBV7-6 and TRBJ2-1): GAGVSQSPRYKVTKRGQDVALRCDPISGHVSLYWYRQALGQGPEFLTYFNYEAQQDKSGLPNDRFSAERPEGSISTLTIQRTEQRDSAMYRCASSLALAGDYNEQFFGPGTRLTVL.

CDR3 sequence: CASRNRVPYEQYF. The CDR3 DNA sequence: TGTGCCAGCAGGAACAGGGTTCCCTACGAGCAGTACTTC. The genes are TRBV6-1 and TRBJ2-7, with D tentatively TRBD1 (6 bases). The CDR3 extends over 13 amino acids. The germline CDR1 and CDR2 sequences are MNHNS and SASEGT. V shed 6 bases and J shed 2 bases, with 11 bases lying between them.

In nucleotides, the CDR3 is TGTGCCAGCTCCCGGCTGGGCGTTGGGCCCCCTAGCACAGATACGCAGTATTTT. This gives the protein CASSRLGVGPPSTDTQYF. V usage is TRBV27 and J usage is TRBJ2-3; D uncertain. This CDR3 is built from 18 residues. Germline CDR1 MNHEY, CDR2 SMNVEV (reference sequence). Trimming left V 8 bases short and J 0 bases short, with 24 bases between.

The gene calls are TRBV19 and TRBJ1-2; D possibly corresponds to TRBD1 (5 bases). Between the trimmed V and J ends, which lost 4 bases and 1 base, there was a span of 13 bases. Germline CDR1 and CDR2: LNHDA and SQIVND (reference sequence). The CDR3 is made up of 15 amino acids. CDR3 bases: TGTGCCAGTAGTACAGGGATAGGGCTTAACTATGGCTACACCTTC. It is translated as CASSTGIGLNYGYTF.

The V gene is TRBV6-1, the J gene TRBJ2-2, with TRBD2 matching over 9 bases. Per the germline V gene, CDR1 is MNHNS and CDR2 is SASEGT. The ends lost 2 bases at V and 1 base at J; junction bases unmatched: 8. CDR3 length equals 18 residues. The CDR3: CASSEKKGGRGNTGELFF. In DNA form, the CDR3 reads TGTGCCAGCAGTGAAAAAAAGGGCGGGAGGGGGAACACCGGGGAGCTGTTTTTT.

This clone was recorded once. The V call is TRBV14, the J call TRBJ2-3; 8 bases align to TRBD1. J was trimmed by 2 bases and V by 0 bases; bases with no gene match: 10. The CDR3 totals 18 residues. Germline V gene sequence: CDR1 SGHDN, CDR2 FVKESK. Here the CDR3 reads CASSQEGVGRGPTDTQYF. CDR3 nucleotides: TGTGCCAGCAGCCAAGAAGGAGTCGGCAGGGGGCCCACAGATACGCAGTATTTT.

The V gene is TRBV28, the J gene TRBJ1-4; a possible D gene is TRBD1 (6 bases). The germline V gene encodes CDR1 MDHEN and CDR2 SYDVKM. V was cut by 2 bases and J by 7 bases, with 14 bases left in between. The CDR3 spans 15 residues. The CDR3, as DNA: TGTGCCAGCAGTTTACAGGGGACGAACGGTGAAAAACTGTTTTTT. Protein product: CASSLQGTNGEKLFF. The full variable domain, completed using reference TRBV28 and TRBJ1-4, is DVKVTQSSRYLVKRTGEKVFLECVQDMDHENMFWYRQDPGLGLRLIYFSYDVKMKEKGDIPEGYSVSREKKERFSLILESASTNQTSMYLCASSLQGTNGEKLFFGSGTQLSVL.

This clone appeared a few times. The chain has TRBV9 and TRBJ2-1; D possibly corresponds to TRBD2 (6 bases). The CDR3 has 14 residues. Germline values: CDR1 SGDLS, CDR2 YYNGEE. Trimming removed 4 bases at V and 4 bases at J, with 12 bases between. CDR3 protein: CASSSGGSYNEQFF. The CDR3, as DNA: TGTGCCAGCAGCTCCGGGGGTTCTTACAATGAGCAGTTCTTC.

The gene calls are TRBV28 and TRBJ2-1; 12 bases fit TRBD1. CDR1 and CDR2 from the germline V gene are MDHEN and SYDVKM. V lost 6 bases, J lost 13 bases, and 31 bases stayed unmatched. The CDR3 has 21 residues. The CDR3 spells CASRNLSGTGGVGRAASTQFF. CDR3 nucleotides: TGTGCCAGCAGGAACCTTTCCGGGACAGGGGGCGTGGGGCGGGCAGCTTCAACCCAGTTCTTC.

The V gene is TRBV7-9, the J gene TRBJ1-2, with TRBD1 as a possible D gene (5 bases). Germline assignment: CDR1 SEHNR and CDR2 FQNEAQ (reference sequence). The CDR3 loop spans 13 amino acids. The V end was cut by 6 bases, the J end by 3 bases, with 11 bases between. The CDR3 nucleotides read TGTGCCAGCAGTCGCGGGACCCACTATGGCTACACCTTC. Its protein product is CASSRGTHYGYTF.

The chain combines TRBV11-2 with TRBJ2-5; maybe TRBD2 (7 bases). The CDR3 runs to 16 residues. The germline V gene has CDR1 SGHAT and CDR2 FQNNGV. Trimming removed 7 bases from V and 5 bases from J, with 23 bases in between. CDR3 amino acids: CASNGGPAGASETQYF. The CDR3 DNA sequence: TGTGCCAGCAATGGCGGGCCTGCGGGGGCGTCGGAGACCCAGTACTTC. Filled out from reference TRBV11-2 and TRBJ2-5, the complete variable domain reads EAGVAQSPRYKIIEKRQSVAFWCNPISGHATLYWYQQILGQGPKLLIQFQNNGVVDDSQLPKDRFSAERLKGVDSTLKIQPAKLEDSAVYLCASNGGPAGASETQYFGPGTRLLVL.

The gene calls are TRBV2 and TRBJ1-1; TRBD1 matches at 12 bases. J gave up 6 bases and V 2 bases, and 4 bases lay outside the gene matches. Per germline, CDR1 SNHLY and CDR2 FYNNEI. CDR3 length: 15 amino acids. CDR3 loop: CASSERGQGAAEAFF. DNA for the CDR3: TGTGCCAGCAGTGAAAGGGGACAGGGGGCCGCTGAAGCTTTCTTT. The whole variable domain, filled in from reference TRBV2 and TRBJ1-1, reads EPEVTQTPSHQVTQMGQEVILRCVPISNHLYFYWYRQILGQKVEFLVSFYNNEISEKSEIFDDQFSVERPDGSNFTLKIRSTKLEDSAMYFCASSERGQGAAEAFFGQGTRLTVV.

The gene calls are TRBV10-2 and TRBJ2-7; 14 bases line up with TRBD2. The CDR3 contains 17 residues. V lost 3 bases to trimming and J lost 7 bases; unmatched junction nucleotides: 11. Germline CDR1 is WSHSY and CDR2 is SAAADI. The CDR3: CASSDAGGLAGVGEQYF. CDR3 coding DNA: TGCGCCAGCAGTGATGCGGGGGGACTAGCGGGAGTGGGTGAGCAGTACTTC.

This clone appeared once. The chain is built from TRBV5-1 and TRBJ2-7; 13 bases align to TRBD2. J gave up 0 bases and V 2 bases, and 5 bases lay outside the gene matches. There are 17 residues in the CDR3. Per germline, CDR1 SGHRS and CDR2 YFSETQ. This chain's CDR3 is CASSLKGLAGPSYEQYF. The CDR3 nucleotides read TGCGCCAGCAGCTTAAAGGGACTAGCGGGACCCTCCTACGAGCAGTACTTC.

This rearrangement joins TRBV7-3 to TRBJ2-7; TRBD2 matches at 7 bases. Germline-derived CDR1 and CDR2 are SGHTA and FQGTGA. Trimming cost V 1 base and J 2 bases; bases outside gene matches: 5. This CDR3 has 15 amino acids. The CDR3 coding sequence is TGTGCCAGCAGCTTAATAGCGGGCGTTCCCTACGAGCAGTACTTC. Translating gives CASSLIAGVPYEQYF.

This chain joins TRBV4-2 and TRBJ2-7, with TRBD2 as a possible D gene (5 bases). The CDR3 extends over 18 amino acids. Germline lookup yields CDR1 LGHNA and CDR2 YNFKEQ. Trimming took 4 bases from V and 2 from J, leaving 24 bases between them. Here the CDR3 DNA reads TGTGCCAGCAGCCCGAAGGGCCCCAACCGCGGGCCCCCCTACGAGCAGTACTTC. As protein: CASSPKGPNRGPPYEQYF.

The chain uses TRBV18 and TRBJ1-1; D may be TRBD1 (5 bases). With 8 bases removed from V and 5 bases from J, the gap between germline ends came to 18 bases. The CDR3 has 14 residues. The germline V gene has CDR1 KGHSH and CDR2 LQKENI. CDR3 DNA sequence: TGTGCCAGCGCTACCGACAGAAGGGTGACTGAAGCTTTCTTT. This gives the protein CASATDRRVTEAFF.

This clone was observed a handful of times. The chain links TRBV6-1 to TRBJ2-7, with D possibly TRBD2 on 6 matching bases. Germline V CDR1 and CDR2: MNHNS, SASEGT. The germline V and J ends were trimmed by 6 bases and 3 bases, with 18 bases remaining between them. This CDR3 is 15 amino acids long. Here the CDR3 reads CASSELTSRSYEQYF. CDR3 nucleotide sequence: TGTGCCAGCAGCGAACTCACTAGCCGAAGCTACGAGCAGTACTTC.

V is TRBV9 and J is TRBJ2-7, with D tentatively TRBD1 (6 bases). The V end was cut by 3 bases, the J end by 3 bases, with 13 bases between. The CDR3 contains 14 residues. Germline V gene sequence: CDR1 SGDLS, CDR2 YYNGEE. The CDR3 sequence: CASSANRDNYEQYF. CDR3 DNA sequence: TGTGCCAGCAGCGCTAACCGGGACAACTACGAGCAGTACTTC.

This clone was counted between two and nine times. The chain uses TRBV2 and TRBJ2-7; 7 bases line up with TRBD2. The CDR3 sequence is 15 residues long. With V trimmed by 2 bases and J by 2 bases, 6 bases remained unmatched. Germline assignment: CDR1 SNHLY and CDR2 FYNNEI. The chain's CDR3 is CASSERGRGPYEQYF. The CDR3 region has the DNA TGTGCCAGCAGTGAACGGGGGAGGGGCCCCTACGAGCAGTACTTC. The whole variable domain, remainder taken from reference TRBV2 and TRBJ2-7, is EPEVTQTPSHQVTQMGQEVILRCVPISNHLYFYWYRQILGQKVEFLVSFYNNEISEKSEIFDDQFSVERPDGSNFTLKIRSTKLEDSAMYFCASSERGRGPYEQYFGPGTRLTVT.

The chain links TRBV5-1 to TRBJ2-2, with 7 bases aligning to TRBD1. The V and J ends lost 8 bases and 3 bases, in that order; junction bases with no gene match: 10. This CDR3 comprises 15 residues. Per germline, CDR1 SGHRS and CDR2 YFSETQ. In DNA, the CDR3 is TGCGCCAGTATAGGGGGACAGTCGGACACCGGGGAGCTGTTTTTT. This codes for CASIGGQSDTGELFF.

The DNA for the CDR3 is TGTGCCAGCAGTAACAGGGTAATCGAGGAGACCCAGTACTTC. Translation gives CASSNRVIEETQYF. The chain carries TRBV11-2 and TRBJ2-5; possible D gene TRBD1, 6 bases. Trimming cost V 6 bases and J 5 bases, with 16 bases left between them. The CDR3 has 14 amino acids. Germline CDR1 is SGHAT and CDR2 is FQNNGV. Drawing the rest from reference TRBV11-2 and TRBJ2-5, the complete variable domain is EAGVAQSPRYKIIEKRQSVAFWCNPISGHATLYWYQQILGQGPKLLIQFQNNGVVDDSQLPKDRFSAERLKGVDSTLKIQPAKLEDSAVYLCASSNRVIEETQYFGPGTRLLVL.

This sequence joins TRBV28 and TRBJ2-7, with D maybe TRBD1 (5 bases). This CDR3 has 14 residues. Germline CDR1 and CDR2: MDHEN and SYDVKM. V lost 2 bases to trimming and J lost 5 bases, with 13 bases between them. The CDR3 region is CASSLMAGPHEQYF. Here the CDR3 DNA reads TGTGCCAGCAGTTTAATGGCAGGGCCCCACGAGCAGTACTTC.

A note on this clone: The same CDR3 is also encoded by other DNA sequences in this sample. J is TRBJ1-1 and V is TRBV5-1, with D possibly matching TRBD1 (5 bases). CDR1 and CDR2 from the germline V gene are SGHRS and YFSETQ. This CDR3 contains 14 residues. Trimming pared 2 bases from V and 2 bases from J, leaving 10 bases between. The CDR3 region is CASSFQGRNTEAFF. DNA of the CDR3: TGCGCCAGCAGCTTCCAGGGTCGTAACACTGAAGCTTTCTTT.

The rearrangement uses TRBV7-9 and TRBJ2-1; D may be TRBD2 (5 bases). CDR3 length: 15 residues. Germline values: CDR1 SEHNR, CDR2 FQNEAQ (reference sequence). V dropped 7 bases and J dropped 0 bases, with 13 bases sitting between them. This CDR3 is CASTIAPSSYNEQFF. In nucleotides, the CDR3 is TGTGCCAGCACCATAGCGCCCAGCTCCTACAATGAGCAGTTCTTC.

The chain recombines TRBV27 with TRBJ1-1; D not certain. From germline, CDR1 is MNHEY and CDR2 SMNVEV (reference sequence). The CDR3 covers 13 residues. Between the trimmed V and J ends, which lost 2 bases and 6 bases, there was a span of 10 bases. The CDR3 bases are TGTGCCAGCAGTTTAGGGCAGGTGGCTGAAGCTTTCTTT. Residues: CASSLGQVAEAFF.

This clone has a single count. The gene calls are TRBV4-1 and TRBJ2-1, with TRBD2 matching over 10 bases. V lost 1 base to trimming and J lost 11 bases; unmatched junction nucleotides: 8. The CDR3 runs to 15 residues. Germline lookup yields CDR1 MGHRA and CDR2 YSYEKL. CDR3 loop: CASSQAQSGRAQQFF. CDR3 DNA sequence: TGCGCCAGCAGCCAAGCTCAGAGCGGGAGGGCCCAGCAGTTCTTC.